This T cell receptor (beta chain) was identified in a study of identifying expanded T cells in peripheral blood. Study-wide findings and caveats: Variance in clone template counts between approximately 2-week samples significantly increased with total template count across all healthy donors.

CDR1 is SGDLS, CDR2 YYNGEE, per germline. The length of the CDR3 is 16 residues. V was trimmed by 3 bases and J by 3 bases, leaving 17 bases between them. The protocol was immunoSEQ multiplex PCR, while the TCRdb copy is restricted to in-frame clones and leaves out a portion. The table has roughly 100,000 clones, approximately 88% seen once; the top ten hold roughly 15%. Regarding this clone: What it recognizes is unknown.

Healthy donors had no documented immune events, such as infections, while sampled. This TCR derives from a person between 18 and 75 years old in good health. The rearrangement joins TRBV9 to TRBJ2-3; possible D gene TRBD1, 7 bases. The sequenced sample consisted of blood. CDR3 in DNA: TGTGCCAGCAGCGCCAGGGGGGCAGGAGCTACAGATACGCAGTATTTT. This translates into CASSARGAGATDTQYF.